These T cell receptor beta chains were read from a single sample in a study of T cell repertoires in cytomegalovirus infection. Their antigens are not known. TCRdb used MiXCR to reprocess the reads, holding one entry per CDR3 protein. The table lists some 480,000 distinct CDR3 sequences, more than 30% of them singletons. The sequenced sample was cultured PBMCs, obtained from culture after CMV antigen stimulation. These receptor sequences come from a human donor in good health (CMV status not recorded). Some clones in this sample may be carry-over from other donors' samples. Both conserved end residues are part of each CDR3. The order of the fields is V gene, D gene, CDR3 length, J gene, clone size, CDR3 DNA, CDR3 protein. A D gene is named only where the DNA matches it firmly. Expanded clones are given a class, and other clones once, few, many or no size at all.

V gene: TRBV7-4; D gene: .; CDR3 length: 13; J gene: TRBJ1-2; clone size: .; CDR3 DNA: TGTGCCAGCAGCTTAGAAGGGTACGGGGACTACACCTTC; CDR3 protein: CASSLEGYGDYTF
V gene: TRBV14; D gene: TRBD1; CDR3 length: 17; J gene: TRBJ2-1; clone size: .; CDR3 DNA: TGTGCCAGCAGCCGGATACGACAGACAGGGGTTTTCGATGAGCAGTTCTTC; CDR3 protein: CASSRIRQTGVFDEQFF
V gene: TRBV7-3; D gene: .; CDR3 length: 14; J gene: TRBJ2-3; clone size: many; CDR3 DNA: TGTGCCAGCAGCCCCAACTGGGGGGCAGATACGCAGTATTTT; CDR3 protein: CASSPNWGADTQYF
V gene: TRBV19; D gene: TRBD2; CDR3 length: 14; J gene: TRBJ2-3; clone size: .; CDR3 DNA: TGTGCCAGTAGTACTAGCGGAGTACCAGATACGCAGTATTTT; CDR3 protein: CASSTSGVPDTQYF
V gene: TRBV7-2; D gene: .; CDR3 length: 11; J gene: TRBJ2-1; clone size: few; CDR3 DNA: TGTGCCAGCAGCCAGATGGTTGAGCAGTTCTTC; CDR3 protein: CASSQMVEQFF
V gene: TRBV4-3; D gene: .; CDR3 length: 18; J gene: TRBJ2-1; clone size: .; CDR3 DNA: TGCGCCAGCAGCCAAGAGGAGGAGCCCTTCCCTTTCTACAATGAGCAGTTCTTC; CDR3 protein: CASSQEEEPFPFYNEQFF
V gene: TRBV7-2; D gene: TRBD2; CDR3 length: 12; J gene: TRBJ2-3; clone size: .; CDR3 DNA: TGTGCCTCTAGCGGGACCACAGATACGCAGTATTTT; CDR3 protein: CASSGTTDTQYF
V gene: TRBV12-3/TRBV12-4; D gene: TRBD2; CDR3 length: 15; J gene: TRBJ2-1; clone size: .; CDR3 DNA: TGTGCCAGCACCCTAGCGGGGCACTCCTACAATGAGCAGTTCTTC; CDR3 protein: CASTLAGHSYNEQFF
V gene: TRBV11-2; D gene: .; CDR3 length: 14; J gene: TRBJ2-3; clone size: .; CDR3 DNA: TGTGCCAGCAGCTTTATCCGGAGTGCAGATACGCAGTATTTT; CDR3 protein: CASSFIRSADTQYF
V gene: TRBV12-3/TRBV12-4; D gene: .; CDR3 length: 16; J gene: TRBJ1-5; clone size: few; CDR3 DNA: TGTGCCAGCAGTTTTGGGAGTCACCGACGGAATCAGCCCCAGCATTTT; CDR3 protein: CASSFGSHRRNQPQHF
V gene: TRBV24-1; D gene: TRBD1; CDR3 length: 15; J gene: TRBJ2-7; clone size: .; CDR3 DNA: TGTGCCACCAGTGATGCCGGGACAGGGGGCAGCGAGCAGTACTTC; CDR3 protein: CATSDAGTGGSEQYF
V gene: TRBV6-6; D gene: TRBD2; CDR3 length: 16; J gene: TRBJ2-2; clone size: once; CDR3 DNA: TGTGCCAGCAGATCAACTAGCGGGAGGATCACCGGGGAGCTGTTTTTT; CDR3 protein: CASRSTSGRITGELFF
V gene: TRBV29-1; D gene: .; CDR3 length: 16; J gene: TRBJ2-7; clone size: .; CDR3 DNA: TGCAGCGTCGAAAAAATGGCCCCCGGGAGTTCCTACGAGCAGTACTTC; CDR3 protein: CSVEKMAPGSSYEQYF
V gene: TRBV4-3; D gene: .; CDR3 length: 14; J gene: TRBJ2-5; clone size: .; CDR3 DNA: TGCGCCAGCAGCCGGAACAGGGACTCGGAGACCCAGTACTTC; CDR3 protein: CASSRNRDSETQYF
V gene: TRBV7-6; D gene: .; CDR3 length: 15; J gene: TRBJ2-1; clone size: .; CDR3 DNA: TGTGCCAGCAGCTTAGCGGGAGAAAACTACAATGAGCAGTTCTTC; CDR3 protein: CASSLAGENYNEQFF
V gene: TRBV12-3/TRBV12-4; D gene: .; CDR3 length: 13; J gene: TRBJ1-1; clone size: few; CDR3 DNA: TGTGCCAGCAGTTTACAGGCGAACACTGAAGCTTTCTTT; CDR3 protein: CASSLQANTEAFF
V gene: TRBV7-2; D gene: TRBD2; CDR3 length: 14; J gene: TRBJ2-3; clone size: many; CDR3 DNA: TGTGCCAGCAGCTTAAGCGGGGAGGCGGTTACGCAGTATTTT; CDR3 protein: CASSLSGEAVTQYF
V gene: TRBV7-2; D gene: TRBD2; CDR3 length: 23; J gene: TRBJ2-1; clone size: few; CDR3 DNA: TGTGCCAGCAGCCAGCCCTTACCAACTATAGCGGGAGGGCCACCCCGGTTGTACAATGAGCAGTTCTTC; CDR3 protein: CASSQPLPTIAGGPPRLYNEQFF
V gene: TRBV5-4; D gene: TRBD2; CDR3 length: 16; J gene: TRBJ2-3; clone size: many; CDR3 DNA: TGTGCCAGCAGCTTCTATCGGACTAGCGGCACAGATACGCAGTATTTT; CDR3 protein: CASSFYRTSGTDTQYF
V gene: TRBV7-2; D gene: .; CDR3 length: 15; J gene: TRBJ1-1; clone size: few; CDR3 DNA: TGTGCCAGCAGCTTAGAGAGAAATTCGAACACTGAAGCTTTCTTT; CDR3 protein: CASSLERNSNTEAFF
V gene: TRBV6-8; D gene: TRBD1; CDR3 length: 16; J gene: TRBJ1-1; clone size: few; CDR3 DNA: TGTGCCAGCATTAAGTGGGGTCGACAGGGGGGCACTGAAGCTTTCTTT; CDR3 protein: CASIKWGRQGGTEAFF
V gene: TRBV7-2; D gene: .; CDR3 length: 17; J gene: TRBJ1-4; clone size: many; CDR3 DNA: TGTGCCAGCAGTTTAGGTGGTCGGGGGCACCTTAATGAAAAACTGTTTTTT; CDR3 protein: CASSLGGRGHLNEKLFF
V gene: TRBV30; D gene: .; CDR3 length: 15; J gene: TRBJ1-1; clone size: .; CDR3 DNA: TGTGCCTGGAGAAACAAGGACAGTTTGAACACTGAAGCTTTCTTT; CDR3 protein: CAWRNKDSLNTEAFF
V gene: TRBV7-2; D gene: .; CDR3 length: 13; J gene: TRBJ2-1; clone size: few; CDR3 DNA: TGTGCCAGCACCCGAGTTACCTACAATGAGCAGTTCTTC; CDR3 protein: CASTRVTYNEQFF
V gene: TRBV27; D gene: TRBD2; CDR3 length: 16; J gene: TRBJ2-2; clone size: .; CDR3 DNA: TGTGCCAGCAAAGGAAGCGGGAGGGTGAACACCGGGGAGCTGTTTTTT; CDR3 protein: CASKGSGRVNTGELFF
V gene: TRBV5-6; D gene: .; CDR3 length: 13; J gene: TRBJ1-4; clone size: .; CDR3 DNA: TGTGCCAGCAGCCGGGTTAGTAATGAAAAACTGTTTTTT; CDR3 protein: CASSRVSNEKLFF
V gene: TRBV6-5; D gene: .; CDR3 length: 16; J gene: TRBJ1-2; clone size: .; CDR3 DNA: TGTGCCAGCAGTTACTCGGGCTCAGGGGAAACTGATGGCTACACCTTC; CDR3 protein: CASSYSGSGETDGYTF
V gene: TRBV7-2; D gene: TRBD2; CDR3 length: 15; J gene: TRBJ2-1; clone size: .; CDR3 DNA: TGTGCCAGCAGCTCGGGACTAGCGGGAAAGGGGGAGCAGTTCTTC; CDR3 protein: CASSSGLAGKGEQFF
V gene: TRBV6-1; D gene: .; CDR3 length: 12; J gene: TRBJ2-2; clone size: .; CDR3 DNA: TGTGCCAGCAGACTGAGCCGCGGGGAGCTGTTTTTT; CDR3 protein: CASRLSRGELFF
V gene: TRBV28; D gene: .; CDR3 length: 14; J gene: TRBJ2-7; clone size: .; CDR3 DNA: TGTGCCAGCAGCCCCTCCGGGGGCAGGCACGAGCAGTACTTC; CDR3 protein: CASSPSGGRHEQYF
V gene: TRBV19; D gene: .; CDR3 length: 12; J gene: TRBJ1-4; clone size: few; CDR3 DNA: TGTGCCAGCGGGGTTACTCGCGAAAAACTGTTTTTT; CDR3 protein: CASGVTREKLFF